What follows is one T cell receptor (beta chain) and its context. The record originates from a study of blood T cell repertoires in COVID-19. The wider study: Material from acute and convalescent COVID-19 was sourced from the United States, Italy and Spain. Sources were T cells, B-cell-depleted T cells, or PBMCs; the material itself was cDNA or gDNA.

Original data processing: The authors estimated nucleated cell counts from reference gene primer amplification. Clones were sequenced by immunoSEQ multiplex PCR, and TCRdb holds only the in-frame ones, with some missing. The V and J calls and clone size are taken from that table; D and trimming were inferred from the DNA. The table includes roughly 78,000 clones, 88% detected once. This CDR3 is 14 amino acids long. Trimming shortened V by 2 bases and J by 4 bases, and 14 bases separated the two germline ends. CDR1 is GTSNPN, CDR2 SVGIG, per germline (reference sequence). This receptor was identified in a man aged 45-60 years with acute or convalescent COVID-19. Sequencing was carried out using peripheral blood. The genes are TRBV30 and TRBJ2-5, with a tentative D call TRBD1 (5 bases). CDR3 bases: TGTGCCTGGAGTCCGGCAGGGATGGCAGAGACCCAGTACTTC. This sequence encodes CAWSPAGMAETQYF.